This TCR beta chain was sequenced during a study of cytomegalovirus exposure and HLA in healthy donors. Study background: Some 85 million unique TCRs, all from HLA-typed donors, were included in an early release of the data.

Study outcomes and limitations: Most subjects had HLA-A and HLA-B alleles reportedly predicted accurately by TCR beta sequences. The study listed approximately 160 cytomegalovirus-associated TCR beta chains. A few of the chains that were CMV-associated were confirmed in vitro to be specific for CMV antigens.

In this sample, this clone turned up a few times. Its antigen is undetermined. The study ran its PCR with 60 Vbeta and 13 Jbeta primers. Method: immunoSEQ multiplex PCR; TCRdb's copy keeps in-frame clones and lacks some. Of about 130,000 clones in the sample, around 84% were seen once. The sequence was collected from a woman aged 18-29 years in good health and CMV-seropositive. The specimen sequenced was PBMCs.

DNA for the CDR3: TGCAGCGTTGACGCAGGGGCCACCACAGATACGCAGTATTTT. It codes for CSVDAGATTDTQYF. The J gene is TRBJ2-3, the V gene TRBV29-1; D perhaps matches TRBD1 (6 bases). This CDR3 has 14 amino acids. Germline CDR1 and CDR2: SQVTM and ANQGSEA. V gave up 3 bases and J gave up 2 bases, with 12 bases separating them.